The present T cell receptor (beta chain) was sequenced within a study of blood T cell repertoires in COVID-19. The CDR3 extends over 15 amino acids. CDR1 and CDR2 from the germline V gene are SGHNT and YYREEE (reference sequence). Trimming took off 0 bases at V and 4 bases at J, with 11 bases between the two ends. This clone was recorded once. Data came from immunoSEQ multiplex PCR; TCRdb stores just in-frame clones and leaves some out. The sample lists about 200,000 clones; about 80% were seen once. The J gene is TRBJ1-3, the V gene TRBV5-4, with D possibly being TRBD1 (6 bases). Sequences were obtained from peripheral blood. This clonotype was obtained from a human donor with acute or convalescent COVID-19. The donor label of this sample is uncertain. The CDR3 nucleotides are TGTGCCAGCAGCTTGGCCCAGGGGTCCGGAAACACCATATATTTT. Translated: CASSLAQGSGNTIYF. Drawing the rest from reference TRBV5-4 and TRBJ1-3, the complete variable domain is ETGVTQSPTHLIKTRGQQVTLRCSSQSGHNTVSWYQQALGQGPQFIFQYYREEENGRGNFPPRFSGLQFPNYSSELNVNALELDDSALYLCASSLAQGSGNTIYFGEGSWLTVV.